This T cell receptor beta chain was found in a study of identical twins. Study outcomes and limitations: Some out-of-frame alpha sequences were shared by twins, and these showed excess low generation probability.

A single record per CDR3 protein comes from TCRdb applying MiXCR to the 5' RACE reads. The data show approximately 230,000 distinct CDR3 sequences, under 8.5% seen once. V was cut by 2 bases and J by 2 bases, with 9 bases left in between. CDR3 length: 14 residues. Germline loops: CDR1 SQVTM, CDR2 ANQGSEA. As regards this clonotype: What it binds is not known.

The same specimen was also included in a second study, on T cells expressing NK-cell markers. From that paper: Sorting was limited to alpha-beta TCR-expressing T cells with an anti-gamma-delta TCR antibody in several experiments.

This rearrangement joins TRBV29-1 to TRBJ2-2, with D hard to call. Specimen: CD8+ T cells sorted from blood. The TCR originated in a woman aged 18 to 35 in good health. The DNA of the CDR3 is TGCAGCGTTGAACTGGGGATTAACACCGGGGAGCTGTTTTTT. Protein product: CSVELGINTGELFF.